A single sample is the source of the 8 T cell receptor beta chains below, sequenced in a study of blood T cell repertoires in COVID-19. Libraries were prepared by immunoSEQ multiplex PCR; TCRdb keeps only in-frame clonotypes and omits some of them. Of 200,000 to 300,000 clones listed, roughly nine tenths were seen once; the top ten hold about 9.8%. The specimen sequenced was peripheral blood. These receptors were obtained from a man in his forties who had recovered from COVID-19.

The chain couples TRBV6-4 to TRBJ2-1; weak D call: TRBD2 (5 bases). There are 15 residues in the CDR3. Looked up from germline, CDR1 is MRHNA and CDR2 is SNTAGT. Trimming removed 2 bases at V and 10 bases at J, with 18 bases between. CDR3 in DNA: TGTGCCAGCAGTGACAGGGTAGCGCCTCTAGGAGAGCAGTTCTTC. The encoded protein is CASSDRVAPLGEQFF.

This rearrangement joins TRBV20-1 to TRBJ2-5; 8 positions match TRBD2. The CDR3 is 19 amino acids. From germline, CDR1 is DFQATT and CDR2 SNEGSKA (reference sequence). Unmatched junction bases numbered 22, after V lost 3 bases and J lost 4 bases. CDR3 loop: CSASTTARPGGARRETQYF. Written as DNA, the CDR3 is TGCAGTGCTAGTACTACAGCCCGACCCGGGGGGGCTAGACGAGAGACCCAGTACTTC.

The chain is built from TRBV7-2 and TRBJ2-3; 8 bases map to TRBD2. CDR1 is SGHTA and CDR2 is FQGNSA in the germline V gene. The CDR3 is made up of 16 amino acids. V dropped 2 bases and J dropped 5; count of bases not matched to a gene: 9. The CDR3 DNA sequence: TGTGCCAGCAGCTTAAGGCCGGGGGCGGGGGGAGATACGCAGTATTTT. As protein: CASSLRPGAGGDTQYF.

This sequence joins TRBV3-1 (or the pseudogene TRBV3-2) and TRBJ1-6, with 7 bases that match TRBD1. V lost 2 bases, J lost 10 bases, and 5 bases stayed unmatched. Germline V gene data show CDR1 as LGHDT and CDR2 as YNNKEL (reference sequence). The CDR3 loop spans 14 amino acids. In DNA form, the CDR3 reads TGTGCCAGCAGCCAAATCAGGGGGAACTCACCCCTCCACTTT. Encoded protein: CASSQIRGNSPLHF.

The rearrangement links TRBV7-3 to TRBJ1-5; no definite D call. The V gene lost 6 bases and the J gene lost 4 bases, with 7 bases spanning the gap. CDR1 is SGHTA and CDR2 is FQGTGA in the germline V gene. The CDR3 covers 12 residues. CDR3 DNA sequence: TGTGCCAGCAGGGGGAGGAATCAGCCCCAGCATTTT. It translates to CASRGRNQPQHF.

This clone was seen a single time. The gene calls are TRBV6-5 and TRBJ1-2, with 9 bases lining up with TRBD1. The V gene end was trimmed by 4 bases and the J gene end by 2 bases; junction bases not matched to a gene: 8. The germline CDR1 and CDR2 sequences are MNHEY and SVGAGI. The CDR3 extends over 16 amino acids. The CDR3 here is CASSSVPGQGNYGYTF. The DNA of the CDR3 is TGTGCCAGCAGTTCAGTCCCGGGACAGGGAAACTATGGCTACACCTTC.

The chain uses TRBV21-1 and TRBJ1-2. TRBV21-1 constitutes a pseudogene. The CDR3 consists of 15 residues. DNA for the CDR3: TGTGCCAGCATCAAGGGGCGGGGCCCTCGGGATGGCTACACCTTC. This codes for CASIKGRGPRDGYTF.

A single count supports this clone. This sequence joins TRBV9 and TRBJ2-7; 9 bases agree with TRBD1. There are 14 residues in the CDR3. The V gene's germline CDR1 is SGDLS and CDR2 YYNGEE. The trim removed 2 bases at V and 3 bases at J, leaving 3 bases unmatched. The chain's CDR3 is CASSVGTGNYEQYF. CDR3 sequence (DNA): TGTGCCAGCAGCGTTGGGACAGGGAACTACGAGCAGTACTTC.